This TCR beta chain came from a study of cytotoxic CD8 clonotypes in ibrutinib-treated CLL. This clone was observed a handful of times. TCRdb's copy holds only in-frame clones and misses some; the assay was immunoSEQ multiplex PCR. The table has 150,000 or so clones, roughly four fifths seen once; the top ten hold roughly 2%. The V gene lost 5 bases and the J gene lost 1 base, with 8 bases spanning the gap. CDR1 and CDR2 from the germline V gene are SEHNR and FQNEAQ (reference sequence). The CDR3 covers 13 residues. The TCR was taken from a human donor with chronic lymphocytic leukemia. The V and J genes are TRBV7-9 and TRBJ1-1, with D uncertain. This sample comprised PBMCs, obtained after 12 months of ibrutinib treatment. CDR3 protein: CASSPPRNTEAFF. The CDR3 coding sequence is TGTGCCAGCAGCCCCCCCAGGAACACTGAAGCTTTCTTT.